The 25 T cell receptor beta chains given below trace back to one sample, sequenced in a study of T cells in Graves' hyperthyroidism and ophthalmopathy. TCR beta CDR3 region amplification was performed from RNA transcripts. Using the HTBI primer set, a first-round RT-PCR was run on the TCR CDR3. TCRdb recomputed calls from the multiplex PCR reads with MiXCR, one row per CDR3 protein. The table shows 410,000 or so distinct CDR3 sequences, with roughly 15% occurring only once. The sequencing sample was made of blood. Every receptor here comes from a man between 18 and 35 years old with Graves' ophthalmopathy.

V gene TRBV2 combines with J gene TRBJ2-1; TRBD2 might be the D (6 bases). CDR1 SNHLY and CDR2 FYNNEI come from the germline V gene. The CDR3 sequence is 15 residues long. V was cut by 1 base and J by 2 bases, with 9 bases left in between. CDR3 DNA sequence: TGTGCCAGCAGTGAAGAGACGGGGGCCTACAATGAGCAGTTCTTC. Its translation is CASSEETGAYNEQFF.

This clonotype appeared many times. The chain uses TRBV5-1 and TRBJ2-7; D uncertain. This CDR3 has 13 amino acids. Germline V gene data show CDR1 as SGHRS and CDR2 as YFSETQ. V gave up 5 bases and J gave up 7 bases, with 16 bases separating them. DNA for the CDR3: TGCGCCAGCAGAGCCCCAGCCGAGAGGGAGCAGTACTTC. The encoded protein is CASRAPAEREQYF.

Many counts were recorded for this clonotype. The chain is built from TRBV2 and TRBJ1-5, with TRBD1 as a possible D gene (5 bases). The CDR3 covers 14 residues. The V end was cut by 4 bases, the J end by 5 bases, with 12 bases between. CDR1 SNHLY and CDR2 FYNNEI come from the germline V gene. CDR3 region: CASSVLGVHQPQHF. As DNA, the CDR3 is TGTGCCAGCAGTGTACTGGGGGTTCATCAGCCCCAGCATTTT.

This clonotype was counted many times. The chain couples TRBV5-1 to TRBJ1-2, with D possibly TRBD1 on 5 matching bases. V shed 5 bases and J shed 4 bases, with 12 bases lying between them. CDR3 size: 13 residues. The germline V gene encodes CDR1 SGHRS and CDR2 YFSETQ. CDR3 coding DNA: TGCGCCAGCAGACGAGACAGCTCCTATGGCTACACCTTC. Residues: CASRRDSSYGYTF. The full variable domain, rest sourced from reference TRBV5-1 and TRBJ1-2, is KAGVTQTPRYLIKTRGQQVTLSCSPISGHRSVSWYQQTPGQGLQFLFEYFSETQRNKGNFPGRFSGRQFSNSRSEMNVSTLELGDSALYLCASRRDSSYGYTFGSGTRLTVV.

As concerns this clonotype: One end of the junction fails to match germline, which may point to a read error. This chain joins TRBV5-1 and TRBJ1-5; possibly TRBD1 for D (5 bases). Germline V gene data show CDR1 as SGHRS and CDR2 as YFSETQ. The CDR3 has 15 residues. The chain's CDR3 is CASSRGVRPLEPQHF. The DNA for the CDR3 is TGTGCCAGCAGTCGAGGGGTTAGGCCCTTGGAGCCCCAGCATTTT.

This clonotype came up many times. The gene calls are TRBV5-1 and TRBJ1-2; TRBD1 might be the D (5 bases). The germline V gene encodes CDR1 SGHRS and CDR2 YFSETQ. The CDR3 covers 14 residues. V was cut by 4 bases and J by 0 bases, with 10 bases left in between. The chain's CDR3 is CASSPGTSNYGYTF. The CDR3 region has the DNA TGCGCCAGCAGCCCCGGGACTTCTAACTATGGCTACACCTTC.

The sample holds many counts of this clonotype. This chain connects TRBV7-2 to TRBJ1-6, with D unclear. The CDR3 runs to 13 residues. The germline V gene encodes CDR1 SGHTA and CDR2 FQGNSA. V was trimmed by 6 bases and J by 6 bases, leaving 9 bases between them. The CDR3 sequence: CASRDLPNSPLHF. CDR3 bases: TGTGCCAGCAGGGATCTGCCTAATTCACCCCTCCACTTT.

This clonotype was recorded at least ten times. This rearrangement joins TRBV7-2 to TRBJ2-7, with 9 bases lining up with TRBD1. The germline V gene has CDR1 SGHTA and CDR2 FQGNSA. J was trimmed by 3 bases and V by 3 bases; bases with no gene match: 3. CDR3 length: 14 residues. This CDR3 reads CASSLDRGFYEQYF. CDR3 nucleotide sequence: TGTGCCAGCAGCTTGGACAGGGGCTTCTACGAGCAGTACTTC.

V usage is TRBV19 and J usage is TRBJ2-1; D is perhaps TRBD2 (6 bases). V was trimmed by 9 bases and J by 8 bases, leaving 26 bases between them. This CDR3 region has 16 residues. Per the germline V gene, CDR1 is LNHDA and CDR2 is SQIVND (reference sequence). CDR3 in amino acids: CASRSSRGSSVHEQFF. The CDR3 DNA reads as TGTGCCAGCCGGAGTTCTCGGGGGAGTTCGGTACATGAGCAGTTCTTC.

There are many counts of this clonotype. The chain combines TRBV24-1 with TRBJ2-7, with D perhaps being TRBD1 or TRBD2 (5 bases each). The CDR3 length is 18 residues. Deletions cut 3 bases from V and 2 bases from J, with 22 bases between. In germline, CDR1 is KGHDR, CDR2 SFDVKD. The CDR3 DNA sequence: TGTGCCACCAGTGATGCAATCGGGGCAGGCTATAACACCTACGAGCAGTACTTC. Translating gives CATSDAIGAGYNTYEQYF.

This clonotype has a handful of counts. The chain employs TRBV7-9 and TRBJ1-2; 7 nucleotides align to TRBD1. V was clipped by 1 base and J by 8 bases; unmatched bases: 4. CDR3 length equals 13 residues. Germline V gene data show CDR1 as SEHNR and CDR2 as FQNEAQ (reference sequence). The CDR3: CASSLGGGWGYTF. For the CDR3, the DNA is TGTGCCAGCAGCTTAGGAGGGGGCTGGGGCTACACCTTC. Full variable domain (rest looked up from reference TRBV7-9 and TRBJ1-2): DTGVSQNPRHKITKRGQNVTFRCDPISEHNRLYWYRQTLGQGPEFLTYFQNEAQLEKSRLLSDRFSAERPKGSFSTLEIQRTEQGDSAMYLCASSLGGGWGYTFGSGTRLTVV.

V usage is TRBV5-1 and J usage is TRBJ2-3, with 10 bases fitting TRBD2. V dropped 3 bases and J dropped 6; count of bases not matched to a gene: 4. This CDR3 comprises 14 residues. The germline gives CDR1 SGHRS, CDR2 YFSETQ. The CDR3 DNA reads as TGCGCCAGCAGCTCCACTAGCGGGGTTGATACGCAGTATTTT. Its protein product is CASSSTSGVDTQYF.

This clonotype has ten or more counts. V gene TRBV5-1 combines with J gene TRBJ2-3; 10 nucleotides match TRBD2. In germline, CDR1 is SGHRS, CDR2 YFSETQ. The junction had 6 bases not matched to a gene; V was cut back by 2 bases and J by 3 bases. This CDR3 is built from 16 residues. CDR3 loop: CASSFGLAGVTDTQYF. DNA of the CDR3: TGCGCCAGCAGCTTCGGGCTAGCGGGGGTAACAGATACGCAGTATTTT.

This clonotype was counted many times. This chain connects TRBV6-1 to TRBJ2-7; 7 bases match TRBD1. Germline assignment: CDR1 MNHNS and CDR2 SASEGT. V lost 8 bases to trimming and J lost 0 bases; unmatched junction nucleotides: 10. The CDR3 contains 15 residues. Here the CDR3 reads CASSRSGTDSYEQYF. The DNA of the CDR3 is TGTGCCAGCTCAAGATCTGGGACAGACTCCTACGAGCAGTACTTC.

The chain uses TRBV4-1 and TRBJ2-7; D gene uncertain. This CDR3 has 14 residues. Germline CDR1 reads MGHRA; CDR2 reads YSYEKL. The ends were cut back, 1 base at V and 0 bases at J, with 7 bases in the middle. The CDR3 nucleotides read TGCGCCAGCAGCCAAGCGGAGAGCTCCTACGAGCAGTACTTC. Protein: CASSQAESSYEQYF.

The chain couples TRBV18 to TRBJ2-1, with TRBD2 matching 10 bases. V lost 5 bases, J lost 0 bases, and 4 bases stayed unmatched. Per germline, CDR1 KGHSH and CDR2 LQKENI. This CDR3 region has 16 residues. CDR3 coding DNA: TGTGCCAGCTCAGCAGAGCGGGAGGGCTCCTACAATGAGCAGTTCTTC. Translation: CASSAEREGSYNEQFF.

This clonotype was observed many times. This sequence joins TRBV27 and TRBJ2-7; possibly TRBD1 or TRBD2 for D (5 bases each). The CDR3 length is 17 residues. V was clipped by 6 bases and J by 0 bases, with 21 bases between them. Germline CDR1 is MNHEY and CDR2 is SMNVEV (reference sequence). The CDR3 region has the DNA TGTGCCAGCAGCAAACTGGAAGGGACCGCGTACTCCTACGAGCAGTACTTC. This gives the protein CASSKLEGTAYSYEQYF.

The rearrangement joins TRBV19 to TRBJ2-5; 8 positions match TRBD2. J gave up 2 bases and V 5 bases, and 4 bases lay outside the gene matches. Germline CDR1 and CDR2: LNHDA and SQIVND (reference sequence). The CDR3 is 14 amino acids. CDR3 sequence reads: CASSSLAVQETQYF. The CDR3 DNA is TGTGCCAGTAGTTCACTAGCGGTACAAGAGACCCAGTACTTC.

This clonotype was counted between two and nine times. The chain links TRBV11-3 to TRBJ1-4, with TRBD1 matching 7 bases. J gave up 7 bases and V 3 bases, and 8 bases lay outside the gene matches. The germline V gene has CDR1 SGHNT and CDR2 YENEEA. The CDR3 has 15 residues. CDR3 residues: CASSLGQMIIEKLFF. As DNA, the CDR3 is TGTGCCAGCAGCTTGGGACAGATGATAATTGAAAAACTGTTTTTT.

This clonotype was seen more than once but under ten times. The CDR3 DNA sequence: TGCGCCAGCAGCCAAGTTGAGGGGGCTTGGGAGCAGTACTTC. Its translation: CASSQVEGAWEQYF. The J gene is TRBJ2-7, the V gene TRBV4-1, with TRBD1 matching 7 bases. Germline CDR1 MGHRA, CDR2 YSYEKL. CDR3 length: 14 amino acids. V shed 1 base and J 7 bases; nucleotides not matched to a gene: 7.

At least ten counts were recorded for this clonotype. The chain couples TRBV30 to TRBJ1-1, with a weak D call TRBD1 (6 bases). This CDR3 contains 12 residues. Trimming cost V 4 bases and J 5 bases, with 11 bases left between them. CDR1 and CDR2 from the germline V gene are GTSNPN and SVGIG (reference sequence). The DNA of the CDR3 is TGTGCCTGGATAGGGACATTAACTGAAGCTTTCTTT. Translation gives CAWIGTLTEAFF. The entire variable domain, with the rest obtained from reference TRBV30 and TRBJ1-1, is as follows: SQTIHQWPATLVQPVGSPLSLECTVEGTSNPNLYWYRQAAGRGLQLLFYSVGIGQISSEVPQNLSASRPQDRQFILSSKKLLLSDSGFYLCAWIGTLTEAFFGQGTRLTVV.

This clonotype was recorded at least ten times. V gene TRBV27 combines with J gene TRBJ1-4; 9 bases fit TRBD1. Germline V CDR1 and CDR2: MNHEY, SMNVEV (reference sequence). The CDR3 is made up of 16 amino acids. Germline trimming cut 1 base from V and 5 bases from J; bases unmatched to any gene: 5. Here the CDR3 reads CASSLFWDRENEKLFF. The CDR3 DNA sequence: TGTGCCAGCAGTTTATTCTGGGACAGGGAGAATGAAAAACTGTTTTTT.

This clonotype was counted many times. The rearrangement links TRBV5-1 to TRBJ2-5, with a tentative D call TRBD2 (5 bases). Germline V gene sequence: CDR1 SGHRS, CDR2 YFSETQ. There are 14 residues in the CDR3. V gave up 0 bases and J gave up 4 bases, with 10 bases separating them. The CDR3 nucleotides are TGCGCCAGCAGCTTGGTCGGGATTGGAGAGACCCAGTACTTC. Protein: CASSLVGIGETQYF.

This clonotype was detected only a few times. V gene TRBV6-4 combines with J gene TRBJ2-7; tentative D call: TRBD1 (5 bases). CDR3 length: 13 amino acids. CDR1 is MRHNA, CDR2 SNTAGT, per germline. The V end was cut by 1 base, the J end by 6 bases, with 10 bases between. The chain's CDR3 is CASSDLAGLEQYF. Here the CDR3 DNA reads TGTGCCAGCAGTGACTTGGCAGGGCTCGAGCAGTACTTC.

This clonotype was observed a handful of times. J is TRBJ2-7 and V is TRBV27, with 9 bases identical to TRBD2. This CDR3 has 16 residues. J gave up 4 bases and V 6 bases, and 13 bases lay outside the gene matches. CDR1 and CDR2 from the germline V gene are MNHEY and SMNVEV (reference sequence). CDR3 loop: CASRGLEAGGPYEQYF. CDR3 nucleotides: TGTGCCAGCAGAGGGTTGGAAGCGGGAGGACCTTACGAGCAGTACTTC.